These 14 T cell receptor beta chains were sequenced from one sample in a study of early T cells in non-severe SARS-CoV-2 infection. TCRdb re-called the 5' RACE reads through MiXCR, storing one row per CDR3 protein. The data hold roughly 25,000 distinct CDR3 sequences, with more than 4.5% observed a single time. Specimen: whole blood. These TCRs come from an adult who was a healthcare worker with PCR-confirmed SARS-CoV-2 infection or an uninfected control (not recorded which).

This clonotype was observed many times. This rearrangement joins TRBV10-3 to TRBJ1-3, with D uncertain. CDR1 is ENHRY, CDR2 SYGVKD, per germline. Between the trimmed V and J ends, which lost 0 bases and 0 bases, there was a span of 9 bases. The CDR3 is 16 amino acids. This CDR3 is CAISESESFSGNTIYF. CDR3 nucleotides: TGTGCCATCAGTGAGTCGGAGTCTTTCTCTGGAAACACCATATATTTT.

This clonotype was counted between two and nine times. The CDR3: CASSLVTANVLTF. The DNA of the CDR3 is TGTGCCAGCAGCTTAGTAACTGCCAACGTCCTGACTTTC. The chain employs TRBV27 and TRBJ2-6, with D unresolved. Trimming took off 6 bases at V and 7 bases at J, with 10 bases between the two ends. CDR3 length: 13 amino acids. From germline, CDR1 is MNHEY and CDR2 SMNVEV (reference sequence). Supplemented by reference TRBV27 and TRBJ2-6, the full variable domain reads EAQVTQNPRYLITVTGKKLTVTCSQNMNHEYMSWYRQDPGLGLRQIYYSMNVEVTDKGDVPEGYKVSRKEKRNFPLILESPSPNQTSLYFCASSLVTANVLTFGAGSRLTVL.

This clonotype was recorded many times. This chain connects TRBV5-1 to TRBJ2-1; tentative D call: TRBD1 (6 bases). Germline V lookup: CDR1 SGHRS, CDR2 YFSETQ. The CDR3 runs 15 residues. V dropped 0 bases and J dropped 9 bases, with 16 bases sitting between them. CDR3 nucleotides: TGCGCCAGCAGCTTGGTGCTGGGGGCCAAGGGTGAGCAGTTCTTC. Its protein product is CASSLVLGAKGEQFF.

In this sample, this clonotype turned up many times. The J gene is TRBJ1-1, the V gene TRBV18; D unclear. Germline loops: CDR1 KGHSH, CDR2 LQKENI. V was cut by 0 bases and J by 2 bases, with 4 bases left in between. This CDR3 comprises 13 residues. CDR3 residues: CASSPPSNTEAFF. The CDR3 region has the DNA TGTGCCAGCTCACCACCATCCAACACTGAAGCTTTCTTT.

Ten or more counts support this clonotype. The chain is built from TRBV21-1 and TRBJ2-7; the D segment call TRBD1 is taken from the table without a DNA check. TRBV21-1 represents a pseudogene. The CDR3 extends over 14 amino acids. The CDR3 here is CASSKMDRGYEQYF. The CDR3 region has the DNA TGTGCCAGCAGCAAAATGGACAGGGGCTACGAGCAGTACTTC.

The chain combines TRBV20-1 with TRBJ2-3; D might be TRBD1 (6 bases). The V and J ends lost 1 base and 0 bases respectively, with 11 bases between them. Germline lookup yields CDR1 DFQATT and CDR2 SNEGSKA (reference sequence). The CDR3 length is 15 residues. CDR3 amino acids: CSARAYRESTDTQYF. CDR3 sequence (DNA): TGCAGTGCTAGAGCCTACAGGGAGAGCACAGATACGCAGTATTTT.

This clonotype was found a few times. The chain employs TRBV15 and TRBJ2-6, with TRBD1 identical over 9 bases. Trimming at V came to 8 bases and at J to 2 bases, leaving 10 bases not matched to a gene. CDR1 is LNHNV, CDR2 YYDKDF, per germline (reference sequence). The CDR3 is made up of 17 amino acids. CDR3 sequence: CATGPGTGSPGANVLTF. CDR3 nucleotides: TGTGCCACCGGCCCCGGGACAGGGTCTCCTGGGGCCAACGTCCTGACTTTC.

The rearrangement links TRBV19 to TRBJ2-2, with D possibly TRBD2 on 6 matching bases. Germline V gene lookup returns CDR1 LNHDA and CDR2 SQIVND (reference sequence). V was shortened by 5 bases and J by 4 bases, with 14 bases between the two germline ends. This CDR3 spans 15 amino acids. CDR3 DNA: TGTGCCAGTAGTCCCGGGACTCTTAGCACCGGGGAGCTGTTTTTT. Protein sequence: CASSPGTLSTGELFF.

The V gene is TRBV5-4, the J gene TRBJ1-6, with TRBD1 as a possible D gene (6 bases). Trimming took off 0 bases at V and 8 bases at J, with 9 bases between the two ends. Germline V lookup: CDR1 SGHNT, CDR2 YYREEE (reference sequence). CDR3 length: 14 amino acids. CDR3: CASSLGGGDSPLHF. DNA for the CDR3: TGTGCCAGCAGCTTGGGAGGGGGGGATTCACCCCTCCACTTT.

This clonotype was seen at least ten times. This sequence joins TRBV12-2 and TRBJ2-1; no DNA check was done on the table's D call, TRBD1. TRBV12-2 is a documented pseudogene. The CDR3 totals 15 residues. This CDR3 is CASRFEAGGHNEQFF. For the CDR3, the DNA is TGTGCAAGTCGCTTTGAGGCGGGGGGCCACAATGAGCAGTTCTTC.

This clonotype was observed many times. The chain recombines TRBV12-3 or TRBV12-4 with TRBJ1-4; TRBD1 is a possible D gene (6 bases). The CDR3 loop spans 18 amino acids. V was cut by 5 bases and J by 0 bases, with 19 bases left in between. The CDR3: CASSLDRRYTSTNEKLFF. The CDR3 DNA reads as TGTGCCAGCAGTCTAGACAGGCGTTACACCTCAACTAATGAAAAACTGTTTTTT.

The gene calls are TRBV12-3 or TRBV12-4 and TRBJ1-5; D might be TRBD1 (6 bases). V gave up 8 bases and J gave up 2 bases, with 13 bases separating them. The CDR3 consists of 14 residues. The CDR3 is CASAVAGGNQPQHF. The CDR3 DNA sequence: TGTGCCAGCGCGGTGGCAGGGGGCAATCAGCCCCAGCATTTT.

The CDR3 region is CASSLAGNYGYTF. CDR3 sequence (DNA): TGTGCCAGCAGTTTAGCAGGGAACTATGGCTACACCTTC. V is TRBV27 and J is TRBJ1-2; a weak D match, TRBD1 (5 bases). This CDR3 is built from 13 residues. CDR1 and CDR2 from the germline V gene are MNHEY and SMNVEV (reference sequence). V gave up 2 bases and J gave up 2 bases, with 6 bases separating them.

This clonotype has at least ten counts. This sequence joins TRBV12-3 or TRBV12-4 and TRBJ1-1; D is unresolved. Trimming stripped 3 bases from V and 4 bases from J, with 9 bases between. The length of the CDR3 is 13 residues. The CDR3 protein is CASSLGPRTEAFF. CDR3 coding DNA: TGTGCCAGCAGTTTGGGTCCCCGCACTGAAGCTTTCTTT.